The source of this TCR beta chain is a study of regulatory T cells in long-lasting Graves disease. The wider study: It was over 5 years of antithyroid drugs, with positive TSH receptor antibodies, that meant persistent Graves' disease.

This clonotype was counted once. CDR1 and CDR2 (germline): SNHLY, FYNNEI. V trimming: 6 bases; J trimming: 3 bases; junction bases outside the gene matches: 12. The CDR3 runs 16 residues. Relying on iRepertoire HTBI primers and Arm-PCR of CDR3 regions, the team built TCR beta libraries. Via MiXCR, TCRdb re-called the multiplex PCR reads, giving one row per CDR3 protein. The table lists 400,000 to 500,000 distinct CDR3 sequences, 20% of them singletons. Time point of the sample: persistent/refractory GD, antithyroid drugs over 5 years with positive TRAb. From PBMCs, RNA was extracted and then used to make the TCR library. Each patient gave around 9.7 milliliters of EDTA-anticoagulated peripheral blood.

The chain uses TRBV2 and TRBJ2-3; TRBD2 matches at 7 bases. This receptor was obtained from a female donor with Graves disease. The sample consisted of peripheral blood mononuclear cells (PBMCs), taken when the disease was refractory, from a patient treated with antithyroid drugs. CDR3 bases: TGTGCCAGCAGATACCCGGAGAGCGGGACGACAGATACGCAGTATTTT. Translating gives CASRYPESGTTDTQYF.